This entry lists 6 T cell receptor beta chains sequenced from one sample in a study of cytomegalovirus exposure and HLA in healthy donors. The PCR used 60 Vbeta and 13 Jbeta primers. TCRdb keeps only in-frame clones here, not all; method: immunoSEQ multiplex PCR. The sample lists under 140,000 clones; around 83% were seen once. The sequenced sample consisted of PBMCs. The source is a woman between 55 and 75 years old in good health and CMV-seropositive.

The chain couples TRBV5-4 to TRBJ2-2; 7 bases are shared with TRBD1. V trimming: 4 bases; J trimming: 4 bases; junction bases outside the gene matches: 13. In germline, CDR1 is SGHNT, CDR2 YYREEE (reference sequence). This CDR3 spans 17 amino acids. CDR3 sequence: CASSRLVGAGGTGELFF. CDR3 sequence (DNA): TGTGCCAGCAGCCGTTTGGTGGGGGCAGGGGGCACCGGGGAGCTGTTTTTT.

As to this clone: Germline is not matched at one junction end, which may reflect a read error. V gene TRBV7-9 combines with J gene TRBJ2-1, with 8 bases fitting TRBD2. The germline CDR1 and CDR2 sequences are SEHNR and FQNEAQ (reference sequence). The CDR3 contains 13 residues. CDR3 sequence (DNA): TGTTCCAGCAGCCCAACCTGGGTAGCGGGGAAGTTCTTC. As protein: CSSSPTWVAGKFF.

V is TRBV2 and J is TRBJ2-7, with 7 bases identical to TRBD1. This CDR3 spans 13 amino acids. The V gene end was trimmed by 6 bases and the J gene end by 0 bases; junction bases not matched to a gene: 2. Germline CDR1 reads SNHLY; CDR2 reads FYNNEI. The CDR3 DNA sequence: TGTGCCAGCAGCCGGGACAGCTCCTACGAGCAGTACTTC. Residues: CASSRDSSYEQYF.

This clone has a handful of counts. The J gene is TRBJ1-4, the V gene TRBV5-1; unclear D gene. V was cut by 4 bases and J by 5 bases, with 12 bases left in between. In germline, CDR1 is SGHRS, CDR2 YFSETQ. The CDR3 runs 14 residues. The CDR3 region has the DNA TGCGCCAGCAGCGAAACGGGATCCAATGAAAAACTGTTTTTT. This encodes CASSETGSNEKLFF.

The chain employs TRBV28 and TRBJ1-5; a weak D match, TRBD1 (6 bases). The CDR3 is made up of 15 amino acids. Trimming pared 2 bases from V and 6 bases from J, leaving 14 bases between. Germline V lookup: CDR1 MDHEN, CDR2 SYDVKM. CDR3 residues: CASSLRAGAGQPQHF. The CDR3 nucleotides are TGTGCCAGCAGTTTACGTGCGGGGGCAGGTCAGCCCCAGCATTTT.

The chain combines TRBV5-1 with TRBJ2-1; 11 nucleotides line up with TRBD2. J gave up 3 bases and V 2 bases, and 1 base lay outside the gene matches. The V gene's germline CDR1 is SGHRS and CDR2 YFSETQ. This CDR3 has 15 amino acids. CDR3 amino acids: CASSFSGGDYNEQFF. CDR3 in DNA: TGCGCCAGCAGCTTTAGCGGGGGGGACTACAATGAGCAGTTCTTC.